The 30 T cell receptor beta chains presented below share a single source sample, sequenced in a study of graft-versus-host responses after intestinal transplantation. The data were produced by immunoSEQ multiplex PCR, yet TCRdb's version contains in-frame clones alone and is incomplete. The sample includes about 120,000 clones, approximately 95% of them seen just once. No antigen has been identified for these receptors. This material consisted of unstimulated CD8+ T cells sorted from spleen or lymph node cells, taken before intestinal transplant. Every receptor here comes from a human donor who received an intestinal transplant.

This clone was seen once. This rearrangement joins TRBV7-9 to TRBJ2-4; D call uncertain. Germline CDR1 is SEHNR and CDR2 is FQNEAQ (reference sequence). Trimming left V 11 bases short and J 0 bases short, with 11 bases between. There are 13 residues in the CDR3. The CDR3: CAPEDLAKNIQYF. In nucleotides, the CDR3 is TGTGCCCCAGAGGACCTAGCCAAAAACATTCAGTACTTC.

This chain joins TRBV15 and TRBJ2-7, with D unclear. With 0 bases removed from V and 3 bases from J, the gap between germline ends came to 12 bases. CDR1 LNHNV and CDR2 YYDKDF come from the germline V gene (reference sequence). The CDR3 consists of 15 residues. This CDR3 reads CATSREISIGYEQYF. The CDR3 nucleotides read TGTGCCACCAGCAGAGAAATCTCCATCGGCTACGAGCAGTACTTC.

The CDR3 nucleotides read TGTGCCAGCAGCCCTTTCCTAAAACACAATGAGCAGTTCTTC. Translated: CASSPFLKHNEQFF. V gene TRBV27 combines with J gene TRBJ2-1; D is unresolved. The germline V and J ends were trimmed by 6 bases and 5 bases, with 14 bases remaining between them. Germline V gene sequence: CDR1 MNHEY, CDR2 SMNVEV (reference sequence). The CDR3 contains 14 residues.

V is TRBV6-5 and J is TRBJ2-3, with TRBD2 matching over 10 bases. CDR3 length: 16 amino acids. The V segment lost 2 bases and the J segment 4 bases; nucleotides outside the gene matches: 6. From germline, CDR1 is MNHEY and CDR2 SVGAGI. The CDR3 reads CASSYRASGSADTQYF. DNA for the CDR3: TGTGCCAGCAGTTACAGGGCTAGCGGGAGCGCAGATACGCAGTATTTT.

This clone occurred once. The V call is TRBV6-1, the J call TRBJ1-2; D call uncertain. V lost 5 bases, J lost 4 bases, and 17 bases lay in between. There are 15 residues in the CDR3. In germline, CDR1 is MNHNS, CDR2 SASEGT. The CDR3 DNA reads TGTGCCAGCAGTACCCGGGCTTCCGGGCCCTATGGCTACACCTTC. This sequence encodes CASSTRASGPYGYTF.

The chain links TRBV11-2 to TRBJ2-3; D not certain. Trimming removed 4 bases from V and 2 bases from J, with 4 bases in between. The CDR3 is made up of 12 amino acids. Germline V gives CDR1 SGHAT, CDR2 FQNNGV. CDR3: CASSSHTDTQYF. For the CDR3, the DNA is TGTGCCAGCAGCTCTCACACAGATACGCAGTATTTT.

About this clone: The final CDR3 position lacks the conserved phenylalanine or tryptophan, pointing to a likely read error. CDR3 residues: CASSIGFTEAFL. The CDR3 coding sequence is TGTGCCAGTAGTATCGGGTTCACTGAAGCTTTCCTT. The chain uses TRBV19 and TRBJ1-1; D is unclear. Trimming removed 3 bases at V and 4 bases at J, with 6 bases between. The CDR3 runs to 12 residues. Germline loops: CDR1 LNHDA, CDR2 SQIVND (reference sequence).

This sequence joins TRBV9 and TRBJ1-1, with D possibly being TRBD1 (6 bases). The CDR3 extends over 13 amino acids. V lost 3 bases and J 1 base, leaving 7 bases between the germline ends. Germline V lookup: CDR1 SGDLS, CDR2 YYNGEE. CDR3: CASSGGQNTEAFF. The CDR3 coding sequence is TGTGCCAGCAGCGGGGGGCAGAACACTGAAGCTTTCTTT.

This clone was observed a single time. This rearrangement joins TRBV19 to TRBJ2-7, with a tentative D call TRBD1 (7 bases). Germline CDR1 and CDR2: LNHDA and SQIVND (reference sequence). The germline V and J ends were trimmed by 1 base and 5 bases, with 12 bases remaining between them. The CDR3 is 14 amino acids. The CDR3 spells CASSIGRGAHEQYF. CDR3 bases: TGTGCCAGTAGTATAGGCAGGGGGGCCCACGAGCAGTACTTC.

CDR3 protein: CASSVWQGGHNEQFF. The CDR3 bases are TGTGCCAGCAGCGTATGGCAGGGAGGCCACAATGAGCAGTTCTTC. V is TRBV9 and J is TRBJ2-1, with D tentatively TRBD2 (6 bases). Deletions cut 1 base from V and 5 bases from J, with 13 bases between. CDR1 and CDR2 (germline): SGDLS, YYNGEE. CDR3 length: 15 residues.

This chain uses TRBV28 with TRBJ1-2; D unclear. Per the germline V gene, CDR1 is MDHEN and CDR2 is SYDVKM. This CDR3 is 15 amino acids long. Trimming shortened V by 1 base and J by 4 bases, and 13 bases separated the two germline ends. CDR3 amino acids: CASSLSNDPSYGYTF. The CDR3 nucleotides read TGTGCCAGCAGTTTATCAAACGACCCCTCCTATGGCTACACCTTC.

The rearrangement links TRBV13 to TRBJ2-7, with D hard to call. Germline CDR1 reads PRHDT; CDR2 reads FYEKMQ (reference sequence). This CDR3 spans 14 amino acids. V lost 0 bases, J lost 0 bases, and 6 bases lay in between. As DNA, the CDR3 is TGTGCCAGCAGCTTAGGGTTTAGCTCCTACGAGCAGTACTTC. It is translated as CASSLGFSSYEQYF.

The V and J genes are TRBV6-5 and TRBJ2-5, with TRBD1 identical over 10 bases. Trimming at V came to 0 bases and at J to 5 bases, leaving 6 bases not matched to a gene. In germline, CDR1 is MNHEY, CDR2 SVGAGI. The CDR3 has 16 residues. The chain's CDR3 is CASSYSGTGVTETQYF. The DNA of the CDR3 is TGTGCCAGCAGTTACTCTGGGACAGGGGTTACGGAGACCCAGTACTTC.

J is TRBJ2-1 and V is TRBV4-3; D is unclear. Germline assignment: CDR1 LGHNA and CDR2 YSLEER. There are 15 residues in the CDR3. V gave up 0 bases and J gave up 4 bases, with 10 bases separating them. The CDR3 nucleotides are TGCGCCAGCAGCCAAGATCGCAGTTTTTACAATGAGCAGTTCTTC. Protein product: CASSQDRSFYNEQFF.

The rearrangement uses TRBV19 and TRBJ2-7; 11 bases match TRBD1. J was trimmed by 5 bases and V by 6 bases; bases with no gene match: 6. The CDR3 length is 14 residues. Germline V gene lookup returns CDR1 LNHDA and CDR2 SQIVND (reference sequence). This CDR3 reads CASSHGTGGNEQYF. As DNA, the CDR3 is TGTGCCAGTAGCCACGGGACAGGGGGAAACGAGCAGTACTTC.

The chain links TRBV11-2 to TRBJ2-1; D not resolved. V lost 4 bases and J 6 bases, leaving 10 bases between the germline ends. Germline-derived CDR1 and CDR2 are SGHAT and FQNNGV. The CDR3 extends over 13 amino acids. The CDR3 loop reads CASSSPSGNEQFF. As DNA, the CDR3 is TGTGCCAGCAGCTCACCCTCCGGCAATGAGCAGTTCTTC.

V usage is TRBV6-5 and J usage is TRBJ2-1; no clear D gene. This CDR3 contains 14 residues. Trimming shortened V by 2 bases and J by 3 bases, and 8 bases separated the two germline ends. The germline V gene has CDR1 MNHEY and CDR2 SVGAGI. The CDR3 region is CASSYSSSYNEQFF. CDR3 bases: TGTGCCAGCAGTTACAGTTCCAGCTACAATGAGCAGTTCTTC.

The J gene is TRBJ1-5, the V gene TRBV28; D not resolved. Per the germline V gene, CDR1 is MDHEN and CDR2 is SYDVKM. The CDR3 extends over 12 amino acids. The germline V and J ends were trimmed by 4 bases and 7 bases, with 8 bases remaining between them. The CDR3 spells CASSSGKQPQHF. In nucleotides, the CDR3 is TGTGCCAGCAGTTCGGGGAAACAGCCCCAGCATTTT.

The J gene is TRBJ2-1, the V gene TRBV14, with D maybe TRBD1 (5 bases). CDR1 SGHDN and CDR2 FVKESK come from the germline V gene. Trimming cost V 5 bases and J 8 bases, with 10 bases left between them. The CDR3 totals 12 residues. The DNA of the CDR3 is TGTGCCAGCAGCTCACAGGCTGATGAGCAGTTCTTC. Translated, it gives CASSSQADEQFF.

The chain links TRBV7-9 to TRBJ1-1, with D hard to call. Deletions cut 7 bases from V and 5 bases from J, with 14 bases between. The CDR3 is 13 residues long. Germline V lookup: CDR1 SEHNR, CDR2 FQNEAQ (reference sequence). In nucleotides, the CDR3 is TGTGCCAGCACCCAGGAGGACTGGACTGAAGCTTTCTTT. It translates to CASTQEDWTEAFF.

The rearrangement uses TRBV19 and TRBJ2-1; TRBD2 matches 11 bases. The CDR3 consists of 14 residues. V dropped 6 bases and J dropped 7; count of bases not matched to a gene: 5. Germline CDR1 LNHDA, CDR2 SQIVND (reference sequence). CDR3 nucleotide sequence: TGTGCCAGTAGGCTAGCGGGAGGTCAGAATGAGCAGTTCTTC. This sequence encodes CASRLAGGQNEQFF.

The chain combines TRBV2 with TRBJ2-3; D may be TRBD1 (5 bases). Germline V gene data show CDR1 as SNHLY and CDR2 as FYNNEI. Trimming took 7 bases from V and 0 from J, leaving 8 bases between them. The CDR3 covers 13 residues. This CDR3 reads CASKGLSTDTQYF. The DNA of the CDR3 is TGTGCCAGCAAGGGGTTGAGCACAGATACGCAGTATTTT.

The chain employs TRBV7-3 and TRBJ1-1; D call uncertain. The CDR3 is made up of 19 amino acids. Trimming shortened V by 3 bases and J by 3 bases, and 26 bases separated the two germline ends. Germline values: CDR1 SGHTA, CDR2 FQGTGA. Written as DNA, the CDR3 is TGTGCCAGCAGCTTCCCAACTTCCATTCGGCCATTACGGGACACTGAAGCTTTCTTT. It specifies CASSFPTSIRPLRDTEAFF. The full variable domain, rest sourced from reference TRBV7-3 and TRBJ1-1, is GAGVSQTPSNKVTEKGKYVELRCDPISGHTALYWYRQSLGQGPEFLIYFQGTGAADDSGLPNDRFFAVRPEGSVSTLKIQRTERGDSAVYLCASSFPTSIRPLRDTEAFFGQGTRLTVV.

This clone was seen only once. This chain joins TRBV6-5 and TRBJ2-7, with a weak D call TRBD1 (7 bases). Trimming removed 4 bases at V and 0 bases at J, with 16 bases between. There are 16 residues in the CDR3. Germline CDR1 MNHEY, CDR2 SVGAGI. CDR3 sequence (DNA): TGTGCCAGCAGTTCCTGGACAGGACTAAACTCCTACGAGCAGTACTTC. Its protein is CASSSWTGLNSYEQYF.

V gene TRBV13 combines with J gene TRBJ1-4, with no clear D. Trimming cost V 2 bases and J 4 bases, with 11 bases left between them. The CDR3 is 15 residues long. The germline V gene encodes CDR1 PRHDT and CDR2 FYEKMQ (reference sequence). CDR3 sequence: CASSLRRQINEKLFF. CDR3 DNA: TGTGCCAGCAGCTTACGGAGACAAATTAATGAAAAACTGTTTTTT.

The chain carries TRBV27 and TRBJ2-1; TRBD1 aligns across 7 bases. Losses at the gene ends were 5 bases for V and 4 bases for J; bases not matched to a gene: 2. CDR1 and CDR2 (germline): MNHEY, SMNVEV (reference sequence). The CDR3 has 13 amino acids. CDR3 sequence (DNA): TGTGCCAGCAGTCCGGGACAGTACAATGAGCAGTTCTTC. This encodes CASSPGQYNEQFF.

In DNA, the CDR3 is TGTGCCAGCAGCTTAGCGCCCCAGCGGGAGGGAGATACGCAGTATTTT. This codes for CASSLAPQREGDTQYF. The chain joins TRBV7-9 to TRBJ2-3, with TRBD2 matching 10 bases. The germline V gene has CDR1 SEHNR and CDR2 FQNEAQ (reference sequence). J lost 5 bases, V lost 0 bases, and 5 bases had no gene match. The CDR3 has 16 residues.

The chain has TRBV7-3 and TRBJ1-1, with 7 bases identical to TRBD1. Germline V lookup: CDR1 SGHTA, CDR2 FQGTGA. The CDR3 consists of 15 residues. The ends lost 2 bases at V and 4 bases at J; junction bases unmatched: 7. The CDR3 here is CASSLGQARITEAFF. DNA of the CDR3: TGTGCCAGCAGCTTAGGACAGGCTCGGATCACTGAAGCTTTCTTT.

The V gene is TRBV30, the J gene TRBJ2-5, with D perhaps assigned TRBD1 or TRBD2 (5 bases each). The CDR3 extends over 15 amino acids. Germline V gene lookup returns CDR1 GTSNPN and CDR2 SVGIG (reference sequence). V was pared by 1 base and J by 0 bases, with 12 bases between. This CDR3 reads CAWSGGAGDQETQYF. As DNA, the CDR3 is TGTGCCTGGAGTGGAGGGGCTGGGGACCAAGAGACCCAGTACTTC.

This rearrangement joins TRBV28 to TRBJ1-1; the D is unclear. Trimming took 7 bases from V and 1 from J, leaving 4 bases between them. The CDR3 has 11 residues. CDR1 is MDHEN, CDR2 SYDVKM, per germline. The CDR3 spells CASTRNTEAFF. Here the CDR3 DNA reads TGTGCCAGCACCCGGAACACTGAAGCTTTCTTT.